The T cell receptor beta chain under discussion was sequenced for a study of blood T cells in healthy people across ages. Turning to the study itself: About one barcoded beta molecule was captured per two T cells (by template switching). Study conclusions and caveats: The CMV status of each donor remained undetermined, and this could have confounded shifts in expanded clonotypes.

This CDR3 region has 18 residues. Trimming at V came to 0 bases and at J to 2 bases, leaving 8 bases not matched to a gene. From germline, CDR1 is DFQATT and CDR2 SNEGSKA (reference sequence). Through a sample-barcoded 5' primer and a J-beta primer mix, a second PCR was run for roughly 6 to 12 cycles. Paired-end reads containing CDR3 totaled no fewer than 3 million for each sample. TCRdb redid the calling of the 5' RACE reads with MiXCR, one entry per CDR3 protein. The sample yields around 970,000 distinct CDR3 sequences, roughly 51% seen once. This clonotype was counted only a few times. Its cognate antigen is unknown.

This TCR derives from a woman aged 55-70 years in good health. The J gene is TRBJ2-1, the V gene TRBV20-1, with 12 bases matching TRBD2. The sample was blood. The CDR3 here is CSARDATSGGVPYNEQFF. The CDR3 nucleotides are TGCAGTGCTAGAGATGCGACTAGCGGGGGAGTTCCCTACAATGAGCAGTTCTTC.